This TCR beta chain was observed in a study of T-cell reconstitution after alpha-beta-depleted transplantation in children. This clonotype was recorded at least ten times. The TCRbeta library incorporated unique molecular identifiers. A single record per CDR3 protein comes from TCRdb applying MiXCR to the PCR reads. Of more than 200,000 distinct CDR3 sequences in the sample, roughly a tenth were seen once. Germline lookup yields CDR1 DFQATT and CDR2 SNEGSKA (reference sequence). The CDR3 covers 13 residues. The junction had 5 bases not matched to a gene; V was cut back by 3 bases and J by 7 bases. This sequence joins TRBV20-1 and TRBJ1-5; 8 nucleotides agree with TRBD1. The sequence was obtained from a human donor who donated a stem cell graft to a child with SCID. The sample was PBMCs from the stem cell graft donor, taken from the stem cell graft. CDR3 DNA: TGCAGTGCTAGTCCCGGGGACAGGCAGCCCCAGCATTTT. As protein: CSASPGDRQPQHF.